This T cell receptor (beta chain) was documented in a study of blood T cell repertoires in COVID-19 (dated by TCRdb to about 2020). Context from the whole study: The collaborator samples originated in the United States, Italy and Spain and spanned the acute and convalescent phases of COVID-19. The prospective study material was composed of cDNA or gDNA derived from T cells, B-cell-depleted T cells, or PBMCs. Deeply sampled blood TCRbeta repertoires from subjects exposed to, actively infected with, or recovered from COVID-19 were included in the dataset. The repertoires were released in a freely available public database intended as a resource for research on the immune response to SARS-CoV-2. Samples were obtained from the ongoing ImmuneRACE study (first 160 participants) and from about 1,300 subjects provided by 6 global collaborators. Nearly every sample came with metadata listing a de-identified subject ID, COVID-19 status, age in years and sex. Where HLA class I and class II types were available, the types were taken from metadata supplied by the sample provider, not from assay-based typing. Broader findings and caveats from the paper: Clinical and demographic metadata were provided uncurated, with the amount varying by source and participant.

The collaborating institutions used their own protocols to collect whole blood in K2EDTA tubes. For TCRbeta analysis, collaborators shipped samples as frozen whole blood, isolated PBMCs, or DNA extracted from either of those sample types. V is pruned by 3 bases and J by 2 bases, leaving 8 bases of the junction without a gene match. Based on the germline V gene (reference sequence), the CDR1 and CDR2 sequences are GTSNPN and SVGIG. Its CDR3 holds 15 amino acids, cysteine through phenylalanine. The only DNA kept is the CDR3, 45 bases in frame from the first base. Turning to this clone: No cognate antigen has been identified for it. Base quality data are lacking; no much larger clone is found one base away.

TCRbeta CDR3 regions were amplified from genomic DNA using the immunoSEQ Assay, a bias-controlled multiplex PCR. Processing in the source paper ran as follows. Nucleated cell counts per sample were estimated from amplification of reference gene primers within the assay. To quantify the absolute abundance of each unique TCRbeta CDR3 rearrangement, sequence reads were collapsed and filtered. For each sample, productive Simpson clonality was calculated by taking the square root of Simpson's diversity index across productive rearrangements. TCRdb's version of the immuneACCESS table is confined to in-frame rearrangements and falls short of the full clone set. An unresolved V gene accounts for under half of the shortfall where checked; the remainder is of unknown origin. The DNA was the basis for D and trimming; V, J and clone size are from that table. The sample table records about 130,000 clones; around 80% of these occur just once. The ten largest clones take up 30% to 45% of the sample.

The V gene is TRBV30 and the J gene is TRBJ2-7, with 9 central nucleotides matching TRBD2. The clonotype originates from a man between 40 and 49 years old with active or convalescent COVID-19. Sample: peripheral blood. The DNA reads TGTGCCTGGAGAAGACAAGCGGGGGGACCCTACGAGCAGTACTTC. This yields the protein CAWRRQAGGPYEQYF.